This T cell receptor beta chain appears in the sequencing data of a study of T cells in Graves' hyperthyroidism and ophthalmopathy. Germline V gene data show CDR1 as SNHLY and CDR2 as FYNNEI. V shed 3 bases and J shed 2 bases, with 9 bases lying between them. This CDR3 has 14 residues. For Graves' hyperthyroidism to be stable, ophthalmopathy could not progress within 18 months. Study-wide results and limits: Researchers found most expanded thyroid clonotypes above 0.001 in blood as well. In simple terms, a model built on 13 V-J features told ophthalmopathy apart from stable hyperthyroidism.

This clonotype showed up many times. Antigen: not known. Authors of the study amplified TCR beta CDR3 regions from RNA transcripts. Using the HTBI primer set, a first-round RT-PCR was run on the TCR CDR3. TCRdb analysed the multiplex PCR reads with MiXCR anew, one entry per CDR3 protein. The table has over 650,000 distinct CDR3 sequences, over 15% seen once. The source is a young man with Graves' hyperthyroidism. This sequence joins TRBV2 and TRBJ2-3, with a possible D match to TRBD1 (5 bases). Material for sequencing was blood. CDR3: CASSDKDTTDTQYF. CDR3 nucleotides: TGTGCCAGCAGTGATAAGGACACCACAGATACGCAGTATTTT.